The 20 T cell receptor beta chains below were found in one sample sequenced in a study of blood T cell repertoires in COVID-19 (dated by TCRdb to 2018 to 2020). The library was generated by the immunoSEQ multiplex PCR assay. TCRdb took this table from immuneACCESS and kept in-frame rearrangements with V and J called. Such tables lack part of the clones; where checked against another copy, unresolved V genes explain under half of the gap, and the rest is unexplained. A total of roughly 200,000 clones appear in this sample, about 85% of them only once. Around 2.3% of the sample comes from the top ten. Sequencing used PBMCs or T cells enriched from blood (not recorded which). All receptors come from a woman in her twenties or thirties who had recovered from COVID-19.

The V and J genes are TRBV2 and TRBJ1-5; no reliable D call. This CDR3 comprises 14 residues. The germline gives CDR1 SNHLY, CDR2 FYNNEI. Trimming took off 6 bases at V and 1 base at J, with 10 bases between the two ends. CDR3 region: CASRDLGSNQPQHF. The DNA of the CDR3 is TGTGCCAGCAGGGACTTGGGAAGCAATCAGCCCCAGCATTTT.

This chain joins TRBV3-1 (or the pseudogene TRBV3-2) and TRBJ2-1; 14 bases align to TRBD2. V lost 3 bases to trimming and J lost 4 bases; unmatched junction nucleotides: 5. Looked up from germline, CDR1 is LGHDT and CDR2 is YNNKEL (reference sequence). This CDR3 has 17 amino acids. CDR3 region: CASSQPRLAGGYNEQFF. DNA for the CDR3: TGTGCCAGCAGCCAGCCCCGACTAGCGGGAGGGTACAATGAGCAGTTCTTC.

A few counts support this clone. The J gene is TRBJ2-1, the V gene TRBV24-1; 9 bases agree with TRBD1. The CDR3 contains 13 residues. V was clipped by 8 bases and J by 3 bases; unmatched bases: 1. From germline, CDR1 is KGHDR and CDR2 SFDVKD. This CDR3 is CATKDRGYNEQFF. The CDR3, as DNA: TGTGCCACCAAGGACAGGGGCTACAATGAGCAGTTCTTC.

The chain joins TRBV10-2 to TRBJ1-1; D gene unclear. CDR1 and CDR2 from the germline V gene are WSHSY and SAAADI. V shed 6 bases and J shed 3 bases, with 2 bases lying between them. The CDR3 runs 10 residues. CDR3 DNA: TGCGCCAGCAGCGACACTGAAGCTTTCTTT. Encoded protein: CASSDTEAFF.

The CDR3 region has the DNA TGCGCCAGCAGCCAAGGGACAGGGAGAGAGCAGTACTTC. Its protein is CASSQGTGREQYF. J is TRBJ2-7 and V is TRBV4-1, with 8 bases that match TRBD1. Germline-derived CDR1 and CDR2 are MGHRA and YSYEKL. The CDR3 contains 13 residues. V trimming: 1 base; J trimming: 7 bases; junction bases outside the gene matches: 3.

The V and J genes are TRBV5-8 and TRBJ2-1; D possibly corresponds to TRBD1 (6 bases). The CDR3 totals 13 residues. The V gene's germline CDR1 is SGHTS and CDR2 YDEGEE. Trimming cost V 2 bases and J 8 bases, with 11 bases left between them. CDR3 sequence: CASSFGKGDEQFF. As DNA, the CDR3 is TGTGCCAGCAGCTTTGGAAAGGGGGATGAGCAGTTCTTC.

The gene calls are TRBV3-1 (or the pseudogene TRBV3-2) and TRBJ2-3; 11 bases map to TRBD2. The germline gives CDR1 LGHDT, CDR2 YNNKEL (reference sequence). Trimming cost V 5 bases and J 6 bases; bases outside gene matches: 4. This CDR3 has 14 residues. This CDR3 is CASSAGTSGDTQYF. The CDR3 DNA is TGTGCCAGCAGCGCCGGGACTAGCGGCGATACGCAGTATTTT.

The rearrangement uses TRBV6-4 and TRBJ2-3; 11 bases line up with TRBD2. The germline V gene has CDR1 MRHNA and CDR2 SNTAGT. The CDR3 is made up of 15 amino acids. V trimming: 5 bases; J trimming: 8 bases; junction bases outside the gene matches: 9. Here the CDR3 DNA reads TGTGCCAGCAGTTCACTAGCGGGAGTGGGTGGTACGCAGTATTTT. It translates to CASSSLAGVGGTQYF.

V is TRBV30 and J is TRBJ2-3; TRBD2 aligns across 7 bases. The CDR3 covers 14 residues. After removal of 2 bases from V and 4 bases from J, the junction contained 6 bases not matched to a gene. Germline CDR1 reads GTSNPN; CDR2 reads SVGIG (reference sequence). CDR3 protein: CAWSLGEGPDTQYF. The CDR3 coding sequence is TGTGCCTGGAGTCTCGGGGAGGGACCAGATACGCAGTATTTT.

This chain connects TRBV24-1 to TRBJ2-1; D not resolved. V lost 4 bases and J lost 6, with 12 bases in between. This CDR3 comprises 14 residues. Germline lookup yields CDR1 KGHDR and CDR2 SFDVKD. The CDR3 loop is CATSDQRSVNEQFF. Written as DNA, the CDR3 is TGTGCCACCAGTGACCAACGGTCTGTCAATGAGCAGTTCTTC.

The rearrangement joins TRBV11-2 to TRBJ1-4, with unresolved D. The V gene's germline CDR1 is SGHAT and CDR2 FQNNGV. V lost 5 bases and J 2 bases, leaving 15 bases between the germline ends. The CDR3 extends over 16 amino acids. The DNA of the CDR3 is TGTGCCAGCAGCGTCTCGACCCCGGGGACTAATGAAAAACTGTTTTTT. Protein product: CASSVSTPGTNEKLFF.

The chain recombines TRBV30 with TRBJ2-3, with 11 bases matching TRBD2. This CDR3 is built from 15 residues. The germline gives CDR1 GTSNPN, CDR2 SVGIG (reference sequence). V lost 5 bases, J lost 2 bases, and 6 bases stayed unmatched. CDR3 nucleotides: TGTGCCTGGCAGAGACTAGCGGGGCTCACAGATACGCAGTATTTT. Translation gives CAWQRLAGLTDTQYF.

The chain recombines TRBV7-3 with TRBJ2-1; 9 nucleotides align to TRBD1. The V gene end was trimmed by 1 base and the J gene end by 3 bases; junction bases not matched to a gene: 4. Germline-derived CDR1 and CDR2 are SGHTA and FQGTGA. The CDR3 has 16 residues. The CDR3: CASSLRRQGGYNEQFF. CDR3 bases: TGTGCCAGCAGCTTAAGAAGACAGGGGGGCTACAATGAGCAGTTCTTC. Full variable domain (rest looked up from reference TRBV7-3 and TRBJ2-1): GAGVSQTPSNKVTEKGKYVELRCDPISGHTALYWYRQSLGQGPEFLIYFQGTGAADDSGLPNDRFFAVRPEGSVSTLKIQRTERGDSAVYLCASSLRRQGGYNEQFFGPGTRLTVL.

The chain links TRBV4-3 to TRBJ2-6; 7 bases are a match to TRBD2. The CDR3 loop spans 18 amino acids. Trimming cost V 0 bases and J 2 bases; bases outside gene matches: 7. Germline-derived CDR1 and CDR2 are LGHNA and YSLEER. The CDR3, as DNA: TGCGCCAGCAGCCAAGATTGGCCCCGGGAGGCTGGGGCCAACGTCCTGACTTTC. Its protein is CASSQDWPREAGANVLTF.

The chain couples TRBV7-2 to TRBJ2-3, with a possible D match to TRBD2 (6 bases). Germline V lookup: CDR1 SGHTA, CDR2 FQGNSA. The ends were cut back, 2 bases at V and 4 bases at J, with 13 bases in the middle. The CDR3 has 15 residues. The CDR3 spells CASSLLWERADTQYF. DNA for the CDR3: TGTGCCAGCAGCTTATTGTGGGAGCGGGCAGATACGCAGTATTTT.

CDR3 sequence (DNA): TGTGCCAGCACTAGGCGGCACTTC. It specifies CASTRRHF. The rearrangement uses TRBV21-1 and TRBJ1-2. TRBV21-1 is tagged as a pseudogene. The CDR3 totals 8 residues.

The table lists this clone with a count of one. V gene TRBV6-6 combines with J gene TRBJ2-1; TRBD1 aligns across 7 bases. Germline V gene data show CDR1 as MNHNY and CDR2 as SVGAGI (reference sequence). Trimming removed 6 bases from V and 5 bases from J; junction bases left unmatched: 13. The CDR3 contains 16 residues. The CDR3 coding sequence is TGTGCCAGCAGCCCGATCGGGACAGAATTTAACAATGAGCAGTTCTTC. It specifies CASSPIGTEFNNEQFF.

The chain employs TRBV4-3 and TRBJ1-5, with 7 bases identical to TRBD1. The V gene end was trimmed by 4 bases and the J gene end by 8 bases; junction bases not matched to a gene: 8. In germline, CDR1 is LGHNA, CDR2 YSLEER. The CDR3 extends over 14 amino acids. CDR3: CASSPDRAIEPQHF. The CDR3 DNA follows: TGCGCCAGCAGCCCTGACAGGGCGATTGAGCCCCAGCATTTT.

V gene TRBV7-7 combines with J gene TRBJ2-3; 13 positions match TRBD2. V lost 5 bases, J lost 4 bases, and 6 bases stayed unmatched. Germline lookup yields CDR1 SSHAT and CDR2 FNYEAQ (reference sequence). The length of the CDR3 is 16 residues. CDR3 coding DNA: TGTGCCAGCAGCCCCGGACTAGCGGGAGCTCCAGATACGCAGTATTTT. As protein: CASSPGLAGAPDTQYF.

This clone was picked up a small number of times. The chain combines TRBV5-1 with TRBJ1-2, with 8 bases matching TRBD1. CDR1 is SGHRS, CDR2 YFSETQ, per germline. The CDR3 runs to 13 residues. J gave up 6 bases and V 1 base, and 2 bases lay outside the gene matches. The CDR3 nucleotides are TGCGCCAGCAGCTTGCTGACAGGGGATGGCTACACCTTC. Its translation: CASSLLTGDGYTF.